Reported below is one T cell receptor beta chain. What this receptor recognizes is not known. Qualities for individual bases were not recorded, and no much larger clone is one base off. The immunoSEQ Assay, a bias-controlled multiplex PCR, was used to amplify TCRbeta CDR3 regions from genomic DNA. Per the original workflow: The number of nucleated cells in each sample was estimated by amplification of reference gene primers within the assay. To quantify the absolute abundance of each unique TCRbeta CDR3 rearrangement, sequence reads were collapsed and filtered. For each sample, productive Simpson clonality was calculated as the square root of Simpson's diversity index over productive rearrangements. This is the immuneACCESS table as TCRdb keeps it, with only in-frame sequences that have V and J called. A part of the clones is gone; compared with another copy, unresolved V genes explain less than half, and the rest is unexplained. Clone size and the V and J calls come from that table; the DNA yielded D and trimming. The sample table contains 250,000 to 300,000 clones; only one count was recorded for around 85% of them. The ten largest clonotypes hold 5.1% of the sample.

Taken from cysteine to phenylalanine, the CDR3 has 15 residues. The kept DNA is CDR3 alone, 45 bases in frame from the first base. Sequences SGHAT (CDR1) and FQNNGV (CDR2) are obtained from the germline V gene. Deletion took 2 bases off V and 1 base off J, with a span of 11 bases between the germline ends. This specimen belongs to a study of blood T cell repertoires in COVID-19 (dated by TCRdb to 2018 to 2021). Describing the broader study: Samples from collaborators originated in the United States, Italy and Spain and spanned both the acute and convalescent phases of COVID-19. Samples were obtained from the ongoing ImmuneRACE study (first 160 participants) and from 1,254 subjects provided by 6 global collaborators. HLA class I and class II types, where available, came from metadata supplied by the sample provider rather than from assay-based typing. The sample metadata nearly always contained a de-identified subject ID, COVID-19 status, age in years and sex. The prospective study material was composed of cDNA or gDNA derived from T cells, B-cell-depleted T cells, or PBMCs. The repertoires were released in a freely available public database meant as a resource for research on the immune response to SARS-CoV-2. Deeply sampled blood TCRbeta repertoires from subjects exposed to, actively infected with, or recovered from COVID-19 were included in the dataset. Here is what the overall study found, with its caveats: Clinical and demographic metadata were provided uncurated, with the amount varying by source and participant.

Each collaborating institution followed its own protocols to collect whole blood in K2EDTA tubes. For TCRbeta analysis, collaborators shipped samples as frozen whole blood, isolated PBMCs, or DNA extracted from either of those sample types. The TCR originated in a man aged 50 to 60 with active or convalescent COVID-19. Material for sequencing was peripheral blood. The chain joins TRBV11-2 to TRBJ1-1, with no reliable assignment of the D segment. The DNA reads as follows: TGTGCCAGCAGCTTATTTGCGATCGGGAACACTGAAGCTTTCTTT. This encodes CASSLFAIGNTEAFF.